Below, one TCR beta chain is given with its context. Its antigen remains unknown. These data come from a study of cytomegalovirus exposure and HLA in healthy donors. Amplification used 60 Vbeta primers and 13 Jbeta primers. Clones were sequenced by immunoSEQ multiplex PCR, and TCRdb holds only the in-frame ones, with some missing. The sample lists tens of thousands of clones, about 80% occurring once. The junction had 4 bases not matched to a gene; V was cut back by 2 bases and J by 7 bases. The CDR3 is made up of 15 amino acids. Germline-derived CDR1 and CDR2 are LNHNV and YYDKDF (reference sequence). General observations from the study: Later analysis identified several of the most significant clusters that appeared linked to common viral pathogens. Prior analysis indicated that the majority of TCR beta V segments exhibited productivity approximately 90% or approximately 30% of the time.

The clonotype comes from a woman aged 50 to 60 in good health and CMV-seropositive. The chain has TRBV15 and TRBJ2-1, with 11 bases matching TRBD2. Sequenced sample: PBMCs. CDR3 in amino acids: CATSRSPSGRNEQFF. CDR3 DNA: TGTGCCACCAGCAGATCCCCTAGCGGGAGGAATGAGCAGTTCTTC.